One and the same sample provided the 13 T cell receptor beta chains below, sequenced in a study of regulatory T cells in long-lasting Graves disease (dated by TCRdb to about 2021). Receptor libraries were prepared by multiplex PCR. The instrument given in TCRdb is Illumina HiSeq 4000. To build TCR beta libraries, CDR3 regions were amplified by Arm-PCR using iRepertoire HTBI primers. Starting from the raw public reads, TCRdb applied fastp trimming at Q25, assembled clones with MiXCR and retained in-frame beta chains. Records with the same CDR3 protein are collapsed into one entry carrying the most frequent genes and DNA. This sample gives around 450,000 distinct CDR3 sequences in total; 14% to 15% of them show up just once. Around 15% of the sample is held by the ten biggest clonotypes. Per the publication, the time point label means: newly diagnosed GD, antithyroid drugs for less than 3 months. For both TCR sequencing and RNA sequencing, RNA was extracted from PBMCs using TRIzol.

This sample was also put to use in a study of T cells in Graves' hyperthyroidism and ophthalmopathy.

The material sequenced was peripheral blood mononuclear cells (PBMCs), taken at new diagnosis, from a patient treated with antithyroid drugs. These receptors came from a woman aged 25 to 45 with Graves disease. Donor details come from another sample of the same person, matched by shared clones.

This clonotype occurred many times. The chain recombines TRBV5-1 with TRBJ2-3; 8 nucleotides agree with TRBD1. The ends lost 2 bases at V and 2 bases at J; junction bases unmatched: 7. Germline assignment: CDR1 SGHRS and CDR2 YFSETQ. The CDR3 loop spans 16 amino acids. CDR3: CASSLGQGLTTDTQYF. The CDR3 bases are TGCGCCAGCAGCTTAGGACAGGGCCTCACCACAGATACGCAGTATTTT.

The sample holds many counts of this clonotype. This chain connects TRBV2 to TRBJ1-5; maybe TRBD1 (5 bases). V lost 4 bases and J 3 bases, leaving 10 bases between the germline ends. This CDR3 has 14 amino acids. Germline CDR1 is SNHLY and CDR2 is FYNNEI. CDR3 coding DNA: TGTGCCAGCAGTGTAGTAGGGGTCAATCAGCCCCAGCATTTT. Amino acids: CASSVVGVNQPQHF. Filled out from reference TRBV2 and TRBJ1-5, the complete variable domain reads EPEVTQTPSHQVTQMGQEVILRCVPISNHLYFYWYRQILGQKVEFLVSFYNNEISEKSEIFDDQFSVERPDGSNFTLKIRSTKLEDSAMYFCASSVVGVNQPQHFGDGTRLSIL.

Note on this clonotype: Germline and junction disagree at one end, which may indicate a read error. The chain is built from TRBV7-9 and TRBJ2-7; TRBD2 matches at 12 bases. CDR1 and CDR2 (germline): SEHNR, FQNEAQ (reference sequence). The CDR3 totals 16 residues. The CDR3 reads CAGSLPVTSGRNEQYF. CDR3 nucleotide sequence: TGTGCCGGCAGCTTACCTGTCACTAGCGGGAGGAACGAGCAGTACTTC. The whole variable domain, remainder taken from reference TRBV7-9 and TRBJ2-7, is DTGVSQNPRHKITKRGQNVTFRCDPISEHNRLYWYRQTLGQGPEFLTYFQNEAQLEKSRLLSDRFSAERPKGSFSTLEIQRTEQGDSAMYLCAGSLPVTSGRNEQYFGPGTRLTVT.

The V gene is TRBV20-1, the J gene TRBJ2-2, with D possibly called TRBD1 or TRBD2 (6 bases each). Germline assignment: CDR1 DFQATT and CDR2 SNEGSKA (reference sequence). This CDR3 has 15 residues. Trimming cost V 3 bases and J 3 bases, with 14 bases left between them. In nucleotides, the CDR3 is TGCAGTGCTAGGGGGGCTAGCGAGGACACCGGGGAGCTGTTTTTT. Translation: CSARGASEDTGELFF.

This clonotype came up a few times. This chain uses TRBV28 with TRBJ2-7; perhaps TRBD1 as D (6 bases). CDR1 and CDR2 from the germline V gene are MDHEN and SYDVKM. The CDR3 spans 12 residues. The V end lost 8 bases, the J end lost 2 bases, and 10 bases lay between the germline ends. CDR3 in DNA: TGTGCCAGCCTGGGGGCAGCCTACGAGCAGTACTTC. This translates into CASLGAAYEQYF.

In this sample, this clonotype turned up many times. The CDR3: CATSESGDAGMGGYTF. In DNA form, the CDR3 reads TGTGCCACCAGTGAATCCGGGGACGCGGGGATGGGTGGCTACACCTTC. This rearrangement joins TRBV24-1 to TRBJ1-2; TRBD1 might be the D (5 bases). Trimming pared 4 bases from V and 7 bases from J, leaving 21 bases between. Per germline, CDR1 KGHDR and CDR2 SFDVKD. This CDR3 has 16 amino acids.

The V call is TRBV20-1, the J call TRBJ2-1; 10 positions match TRBD2. Trimming cost V 1 base and J 5 bases; bases outside gene matches: 11. This CDR3 is 17 amino acids long. Germline V gene lookup returns CDR1 DFQATT and CDR2 SNEGSKA (reference sequence). The CDR3 reads CSARAFGLADSHNEQFF. The CDR3 DNA reads as TGCAGTGCTAGAGCCTTCGGACTAGCGGATTCCCACAATGAGCAGTTCTTC.

Concerning this clonotype: Just one base apart from a much larger clone, this may be a read error. The V call is TRBV30, the J call TRBJ2-7, with TRBD2 matching 8 bases. The CDR3 runs 17 residues. Germline lookup yields CDR1 GTSNPN and CDR2 SVGIG (reference sequence). CDR3 bases: TGTGCCCGGAGTAACGGACTAGCACCTGAGGGGGCCTACGAGCAGTACTTC. Protein product: CARSNGLAPEGAYEQYF.

This clonotype was detected ten times or more. This chain links TRBV20-1 with TRBJ2-3; 8 bases align to TRBD2. V lost 6 bases and J lost 4; bases outside the gene matches: 12. CDR1 is DFQATT, CDR2 SNEGSKA, per germline (reference sequence). The CDR3 totals 15 residues. CDR3 in amino acids: CSAPKGGLEADTQYF. The CDR3 nucleotides read TGCAGTGCCCCGAAGGGGGGACTAGAGGCAGATACGCAGTATTTT.

Regarding this clonotype: This probably arose from a read error, given a far larger clone one base away. The V and J genes are TRBV5-1 and TRBJ2-1; tentative D call: TRBD2 (5 bases). V was clipped by 4 bases and J by 7 bases, with 24 bases between them. CDR1 is SGHRS and CDR2 is YFSETQ in the germline V gene. The CDR3 spans 17 residues. The CDR3 spells CASSPLGDSVLINEQFF. The CDR3, as DNA: TGCGCCAGCAGCCCCCTGGGCGATAGCGTCCTCATAAATGAGCAGTTCTTC. Combining the CDR3 with reference TRBV5-1 and TRBJ2-1 gives the whole variable domain KAGVTQTPRYLIKTRGQQVTLSCSPISGHRSVSWYQQTPGQGLQFLFEYFSETQRNKGNFPGRFSGRQFSNSRSEMNVSTLELGDSALYLCASSPLGDSVLINEQFFGPGTRLTVL.

This clonotype was counted only a few times. The chain joins TRBV19 to TRBJ2-7; 8 nucleotides match TRBD1. This CDR3 has 15 residues. V gave up 5 bases and J gave up 0 bases; unmatched junction bases: 6. Germline lookup yields CDR1 LNHDA and CDR2 SQIVND (reference sequence). This chain's CDR3 is CASSVDRGSSYEQYF. The CDR3 DNA sequence: TGTGCCAGTAGTGTCGACAGGGGAAGCTCCTACGAGCAGTACTTC.

There are a few counts of this clonotype. The V gene is TRBV6-2 or TRBV6-3, the J gene TRBJ2-3; 9 nucleotides agree with TRBD2. The CDR3 contains 14 residues. Per germline, CDR1 MNHEY and CDR2 SVGEGT. J lost 4 bases, V lost 7 bases, and 6 bases had no gene match. CDR3 nucleotides: TGTGCCAGCAAGCCTAGCGGGACCTCAGATACGCAGTATTTT. Amino acids: CASKPSGTSDTQYF.

J is TRBJ1-2 and V is TRBV25-1; 8 bases fit TRBD1. CDR1 and CDR2 from the germline V gene are MGHDK and SYGVNS. J lost 4 bases, V lost 3 bases, and 19 bases had no gene match. The CDR3 consists of 19 residues. The CDR3 DNA follows: TGTGCCAGCAGTGATCAAACACCGGGACAGGCAAAGAAACGCTATGGCTACACCTTC. The encoded protein is CASSDQTPGQAKKRYGYTF.